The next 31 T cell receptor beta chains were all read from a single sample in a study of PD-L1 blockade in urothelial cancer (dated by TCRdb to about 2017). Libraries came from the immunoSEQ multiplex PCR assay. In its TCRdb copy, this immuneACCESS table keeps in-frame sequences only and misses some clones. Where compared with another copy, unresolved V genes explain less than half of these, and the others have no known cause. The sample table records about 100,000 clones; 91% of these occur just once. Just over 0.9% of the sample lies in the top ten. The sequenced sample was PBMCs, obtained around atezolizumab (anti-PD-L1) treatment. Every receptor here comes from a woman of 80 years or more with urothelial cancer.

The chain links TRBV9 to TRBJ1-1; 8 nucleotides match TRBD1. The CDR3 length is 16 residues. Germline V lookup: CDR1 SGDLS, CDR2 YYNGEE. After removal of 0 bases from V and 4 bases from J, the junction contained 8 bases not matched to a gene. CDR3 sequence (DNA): TGTGCCAGCAGCGTAGTGTCAGGGGGCTTGGGCACTGAAGCTTTCTTT. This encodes CASSVVSGGLGTEAFF.

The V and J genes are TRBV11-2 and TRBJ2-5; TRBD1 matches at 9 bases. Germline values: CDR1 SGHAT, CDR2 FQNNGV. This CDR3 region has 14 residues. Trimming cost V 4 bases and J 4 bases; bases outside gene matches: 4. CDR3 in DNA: TGTGCCAGCAGCTCGGGACAGGGCGGAGAGACCCAGTACTTC. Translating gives CASSSGQGGETQYF.

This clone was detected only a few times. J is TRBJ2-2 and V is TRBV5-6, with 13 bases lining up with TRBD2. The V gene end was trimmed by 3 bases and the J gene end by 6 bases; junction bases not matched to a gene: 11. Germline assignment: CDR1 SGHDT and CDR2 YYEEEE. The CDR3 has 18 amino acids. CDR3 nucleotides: TGTGCCAGCAGCTCCTTACTAGCGGGAGGGCTGCGGGCCGGGGAGCTGTTTTTT. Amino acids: CASSSLLAGGLRAGELFF. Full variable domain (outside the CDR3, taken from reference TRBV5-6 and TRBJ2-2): DAGVTQSPTHLIKTRGQQVTLRCSPKSGHDTVSWYQQALGQGPQFIFQYYEEEERQRGNFPDRFSGHQFPNYSSELNVNALLLGDSALYLCASSSLLAGGLRAGELFFGEGSRLTVL.

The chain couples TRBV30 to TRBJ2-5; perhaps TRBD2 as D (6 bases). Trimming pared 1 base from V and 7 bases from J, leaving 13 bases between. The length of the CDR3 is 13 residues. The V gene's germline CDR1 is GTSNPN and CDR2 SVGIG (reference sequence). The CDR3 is CAWSGGLQGTQYF. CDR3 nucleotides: TGTGCCTGGAGTGGGGGACTCCAGGGGACCCAGTACTTC.

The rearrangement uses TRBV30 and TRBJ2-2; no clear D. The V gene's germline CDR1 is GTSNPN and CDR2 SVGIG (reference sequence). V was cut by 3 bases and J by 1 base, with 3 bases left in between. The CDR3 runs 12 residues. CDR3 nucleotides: TGTGCCTGGAGCGGGAACACCGGGGAGCTGTTTTTT. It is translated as CAWSGNTGELFF.

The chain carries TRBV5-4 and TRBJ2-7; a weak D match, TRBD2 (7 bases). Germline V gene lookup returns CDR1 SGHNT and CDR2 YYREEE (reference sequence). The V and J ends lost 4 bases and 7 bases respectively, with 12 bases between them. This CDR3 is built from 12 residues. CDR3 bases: TGTGCCAGCAGCGGGGGGCGGGGGGAGCAGTACTTC. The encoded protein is CASSGGRGEQYF.

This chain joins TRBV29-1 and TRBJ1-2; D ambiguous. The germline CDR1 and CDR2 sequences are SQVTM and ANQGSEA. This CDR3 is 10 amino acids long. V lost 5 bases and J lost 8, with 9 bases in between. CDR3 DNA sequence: TGCAGCGTTTTCGGGGAGGGCTACACCTTC. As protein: CSVFGEGYTF.

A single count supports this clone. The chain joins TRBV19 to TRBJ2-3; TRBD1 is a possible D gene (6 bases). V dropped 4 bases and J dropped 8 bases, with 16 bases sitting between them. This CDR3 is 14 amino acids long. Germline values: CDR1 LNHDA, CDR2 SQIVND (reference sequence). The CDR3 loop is CASSTRQVPATQYF. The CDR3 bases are TGTGCCAGTAGTACCCGACAGGTACCAGCTACGCAGTATTTT.

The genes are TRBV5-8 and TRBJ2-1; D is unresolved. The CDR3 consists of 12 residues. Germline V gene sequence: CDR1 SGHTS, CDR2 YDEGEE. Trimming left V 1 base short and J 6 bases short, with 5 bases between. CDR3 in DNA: TGTGCCAGCAGCTTGTTTATCAATGAGCAGTTCTTC. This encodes CASSLFINEQFF.

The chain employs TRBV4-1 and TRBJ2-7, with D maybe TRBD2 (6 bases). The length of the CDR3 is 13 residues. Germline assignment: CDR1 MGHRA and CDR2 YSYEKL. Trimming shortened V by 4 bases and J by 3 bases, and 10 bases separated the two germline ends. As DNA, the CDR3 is TGCGCCAGCAGCCCCTCGGACTACTACGAGCAGTACTTC. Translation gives CASSPSDYYEQYF.

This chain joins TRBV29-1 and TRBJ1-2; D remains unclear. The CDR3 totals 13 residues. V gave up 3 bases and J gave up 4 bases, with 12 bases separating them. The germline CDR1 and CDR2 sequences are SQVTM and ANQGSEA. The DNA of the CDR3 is TGCAGCGTTGATGAGGGTTTTGGCTATGGCTACACCTTC. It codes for CSVDEGFGYGYTF.

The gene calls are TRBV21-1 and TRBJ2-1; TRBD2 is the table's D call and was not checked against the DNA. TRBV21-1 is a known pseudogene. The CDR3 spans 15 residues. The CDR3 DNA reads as TGTGCCAGCAGCAAACCAGCGGTTATAAGCAATGAGCAGTTCTTC. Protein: CASSKPAVISNEQFF.

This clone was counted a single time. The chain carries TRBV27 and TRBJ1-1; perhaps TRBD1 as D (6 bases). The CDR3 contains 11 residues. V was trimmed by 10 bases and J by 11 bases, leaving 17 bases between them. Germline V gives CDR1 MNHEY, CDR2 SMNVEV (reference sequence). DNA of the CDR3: TGTGCCACCTGGACAGTTCGGCAGGCTTTCTTT. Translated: CATWTVRQAFF.

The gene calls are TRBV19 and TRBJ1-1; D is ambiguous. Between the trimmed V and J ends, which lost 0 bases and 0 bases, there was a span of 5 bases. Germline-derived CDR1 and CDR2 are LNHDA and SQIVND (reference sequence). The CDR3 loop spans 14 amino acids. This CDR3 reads CASSIERVNTEAFF. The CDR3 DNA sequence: TGTGCCAGTAGTATAGAGAGGGTGAACACTGAAGCTTTCTTT.

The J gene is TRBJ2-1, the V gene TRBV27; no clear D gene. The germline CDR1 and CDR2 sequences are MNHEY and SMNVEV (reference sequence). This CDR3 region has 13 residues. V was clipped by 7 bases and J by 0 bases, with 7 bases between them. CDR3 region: CASKGDSYNEQFF. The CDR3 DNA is TGTGCCAGCAAAGGAGACTCCTACAATGAGCAGTTCTTC.

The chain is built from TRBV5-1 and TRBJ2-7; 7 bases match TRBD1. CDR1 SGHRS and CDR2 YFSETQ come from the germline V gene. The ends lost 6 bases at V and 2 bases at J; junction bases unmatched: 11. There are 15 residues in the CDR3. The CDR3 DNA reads TGCGCCAGCACCATCCAGAGACAGGGAACCTACGAGCAGTACTTC. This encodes CASTIQRQGTYEQYF.

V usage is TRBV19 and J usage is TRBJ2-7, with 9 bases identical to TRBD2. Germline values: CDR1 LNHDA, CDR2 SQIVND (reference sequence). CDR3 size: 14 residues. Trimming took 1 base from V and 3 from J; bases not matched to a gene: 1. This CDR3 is CASSIGGGVYEQYF. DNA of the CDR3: TGTGCCAGTAGTATAGGCGGGGGGGTCTACGAGCAGTACTTC.

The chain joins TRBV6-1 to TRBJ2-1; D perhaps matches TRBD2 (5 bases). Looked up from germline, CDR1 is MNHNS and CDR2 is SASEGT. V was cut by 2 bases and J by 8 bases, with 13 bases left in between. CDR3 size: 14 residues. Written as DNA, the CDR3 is TGTGCCAGCAGTGAATTAATAGGGAGCCATGAGCAGTTCTTC. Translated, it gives CASSELIGSHEQFF.

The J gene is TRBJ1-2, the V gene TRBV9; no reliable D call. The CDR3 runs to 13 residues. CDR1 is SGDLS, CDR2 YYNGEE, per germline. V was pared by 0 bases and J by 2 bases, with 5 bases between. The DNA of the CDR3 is TGTGCCAGCAGCGTAGACAGAAACTATGGCTACACCTTC. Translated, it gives CASSVDRNYGYTF.

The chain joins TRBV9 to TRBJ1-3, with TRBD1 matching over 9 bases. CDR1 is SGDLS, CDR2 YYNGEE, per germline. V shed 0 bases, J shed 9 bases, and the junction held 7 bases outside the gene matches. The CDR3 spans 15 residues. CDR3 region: CASSVDGTGSGTIYF. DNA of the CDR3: TGTGCCAGCAGCGTAGATGGGACAGGGAGCGGCACCATATATTTT.

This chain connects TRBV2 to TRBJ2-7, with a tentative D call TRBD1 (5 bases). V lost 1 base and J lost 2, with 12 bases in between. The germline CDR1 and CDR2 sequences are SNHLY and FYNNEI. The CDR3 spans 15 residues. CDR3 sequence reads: CASSEEGQPAYEQYF. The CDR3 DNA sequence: TGTGCCAGCAGTGAAGAGGGGCAGCCCGCCTACGAGCAGTACTTC.

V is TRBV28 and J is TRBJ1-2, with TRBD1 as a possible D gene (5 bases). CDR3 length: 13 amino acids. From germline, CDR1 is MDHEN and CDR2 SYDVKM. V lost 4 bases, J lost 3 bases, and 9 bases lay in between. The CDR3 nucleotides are TGTGCCAGCAGTTGGGGGGGTGACTATGGCTACACCTTC. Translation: CASSWGGDYGYTF.

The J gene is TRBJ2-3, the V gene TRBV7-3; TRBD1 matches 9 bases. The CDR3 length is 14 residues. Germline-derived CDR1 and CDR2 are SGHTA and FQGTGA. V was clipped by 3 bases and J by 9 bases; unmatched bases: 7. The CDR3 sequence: CASSLGQGGWTQYF. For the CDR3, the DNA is TGTGCCAGCAGCTTGGGACAGGGTGGATGGACGCAGTATTTT.

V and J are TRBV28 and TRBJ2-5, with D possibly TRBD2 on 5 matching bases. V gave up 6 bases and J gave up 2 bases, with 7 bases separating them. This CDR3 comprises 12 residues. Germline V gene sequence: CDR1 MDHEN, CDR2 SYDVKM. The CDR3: CASRRGQETQYF. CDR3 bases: TGTGCCAGCAGACGGGGACAAGAGACCCAGTACTTC.

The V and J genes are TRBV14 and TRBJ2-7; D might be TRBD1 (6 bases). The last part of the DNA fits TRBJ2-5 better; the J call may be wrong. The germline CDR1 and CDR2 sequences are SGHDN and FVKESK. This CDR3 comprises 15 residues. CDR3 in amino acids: CASSQAFGTQETQYF. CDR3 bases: TGTGCCAGCAGCCAAGCGTTCGGGACACAAGAGACCCAGTACTTC.

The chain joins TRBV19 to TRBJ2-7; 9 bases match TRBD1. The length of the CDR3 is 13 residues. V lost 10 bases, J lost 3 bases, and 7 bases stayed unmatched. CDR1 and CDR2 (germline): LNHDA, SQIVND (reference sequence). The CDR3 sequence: CATQRQGGYEQYF. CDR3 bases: TGTGCCACCCAAAGACAGGGGGGCTACGAGCAGTACTTC.

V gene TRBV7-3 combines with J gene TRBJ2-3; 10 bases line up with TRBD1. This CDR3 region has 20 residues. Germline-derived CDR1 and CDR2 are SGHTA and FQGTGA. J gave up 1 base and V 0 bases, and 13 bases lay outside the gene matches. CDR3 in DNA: TGTGCCAGCAGCTTAACTGGGTACCTTGGGACAGGGGACGGCACAGATACGCAGTATTTT. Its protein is CASSLTGYLGTGDGTDTQYF.

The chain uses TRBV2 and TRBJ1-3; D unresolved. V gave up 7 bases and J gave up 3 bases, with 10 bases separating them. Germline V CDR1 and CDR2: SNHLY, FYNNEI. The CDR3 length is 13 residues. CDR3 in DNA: TGTGCCAGCACCCGGGAGGTTGGAAACACCATATATTTT. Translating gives CASTREVGNTIYF.

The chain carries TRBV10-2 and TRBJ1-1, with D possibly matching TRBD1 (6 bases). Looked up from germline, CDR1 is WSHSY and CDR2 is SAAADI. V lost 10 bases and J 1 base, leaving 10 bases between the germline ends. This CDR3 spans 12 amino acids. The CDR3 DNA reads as TGCGCCACCACGGACAGGAACACTGAAGCTTTCTTT. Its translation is CATTDRNTEAFF.

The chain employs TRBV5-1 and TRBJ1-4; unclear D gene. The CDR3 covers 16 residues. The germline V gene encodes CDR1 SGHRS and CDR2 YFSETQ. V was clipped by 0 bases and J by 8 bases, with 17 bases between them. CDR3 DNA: TGCGCCAGCAGCTTGGGAGTTAGTGCGAATCACGAAAAACTGTTTTTT. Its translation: CASSLGVSANHEKLFF.

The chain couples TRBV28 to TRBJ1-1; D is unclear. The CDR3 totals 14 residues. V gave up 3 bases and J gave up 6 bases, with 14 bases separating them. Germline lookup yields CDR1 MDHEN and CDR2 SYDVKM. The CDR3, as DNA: TGTGCCAGCAGTTTCGGGGTTTCTAGATCTGAAGCTTTCTTT. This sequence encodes CASSFGVSRSEAFF.